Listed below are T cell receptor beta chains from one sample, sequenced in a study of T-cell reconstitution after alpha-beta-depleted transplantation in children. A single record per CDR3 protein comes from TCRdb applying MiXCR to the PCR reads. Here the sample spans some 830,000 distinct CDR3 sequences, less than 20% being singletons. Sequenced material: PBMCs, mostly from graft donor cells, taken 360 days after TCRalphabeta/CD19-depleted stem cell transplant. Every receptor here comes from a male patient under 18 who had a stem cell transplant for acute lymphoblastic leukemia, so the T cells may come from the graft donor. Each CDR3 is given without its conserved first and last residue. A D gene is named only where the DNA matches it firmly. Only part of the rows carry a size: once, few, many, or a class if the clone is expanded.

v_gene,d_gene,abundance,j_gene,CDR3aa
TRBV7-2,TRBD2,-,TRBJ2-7,ASSLGRLAGPYEQY
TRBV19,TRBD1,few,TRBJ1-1,ASRTNRGNTEAF
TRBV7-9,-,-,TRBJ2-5,ASSPGTGGVETQY
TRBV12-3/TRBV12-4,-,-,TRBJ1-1,ASSPRAPAVGTEAF
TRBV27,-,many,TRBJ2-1,ASRRDSYNEQF
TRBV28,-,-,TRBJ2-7,ASSRTDRYEQY
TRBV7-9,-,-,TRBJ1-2,ASKDPDGYT
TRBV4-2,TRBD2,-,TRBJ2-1,ASSQLAGMLYEQF
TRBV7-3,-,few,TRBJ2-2,ASSLMDTGELF
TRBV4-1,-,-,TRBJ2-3,ASSKGRASTDTQY
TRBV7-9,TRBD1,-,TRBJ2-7,ASSIRDRGTYEQY
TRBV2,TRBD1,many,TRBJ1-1,ASSSDRVTEAF
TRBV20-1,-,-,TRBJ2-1,SARPEYNEQF
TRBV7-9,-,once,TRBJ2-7,ASSSYYREPGGSEQY
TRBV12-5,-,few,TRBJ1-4,ASGLSWSNEKLF
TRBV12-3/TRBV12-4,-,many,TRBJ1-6,ASSTGGTNSPLH
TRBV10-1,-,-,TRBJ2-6,ASSETRTGANVLT
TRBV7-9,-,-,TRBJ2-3,ASSPTSTSRTDTQY
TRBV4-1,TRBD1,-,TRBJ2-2,ASSLGQGAIFDTGELF
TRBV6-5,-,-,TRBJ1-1,ASSSLFRHISDEAF
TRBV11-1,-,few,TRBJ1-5,ASSLVFGGRLSNQPQH
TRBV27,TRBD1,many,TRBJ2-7,ASSLTGNYEQY
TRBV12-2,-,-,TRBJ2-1,ATCPPRGRGLDEQF
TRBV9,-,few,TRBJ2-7,ASSPGQYSYEQY
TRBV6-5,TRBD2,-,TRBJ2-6,ASSYTGGPGGANVLT
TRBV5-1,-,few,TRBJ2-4,ASSLESRALAKNIQY
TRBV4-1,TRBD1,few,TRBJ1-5,ASRATGTNQPQH
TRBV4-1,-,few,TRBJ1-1,ASSQEAAREAF
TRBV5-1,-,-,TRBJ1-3,ASSLGGVSGNTIY
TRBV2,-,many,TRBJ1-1,ASSSGHPNTEAF
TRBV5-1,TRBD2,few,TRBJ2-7,ASSLAFSGLFSEQY
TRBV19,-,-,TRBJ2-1,ASSILGDEQF
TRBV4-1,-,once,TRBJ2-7,ASSPTWVTVSYEQY
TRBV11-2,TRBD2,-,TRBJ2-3,ASSLLGAGGPWGDTQY
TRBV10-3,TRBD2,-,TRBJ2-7,ATRGAGEWYEQY
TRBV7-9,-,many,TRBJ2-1,ASSPGYSYNEQF
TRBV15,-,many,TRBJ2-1,ATSRGGSPYNEQF
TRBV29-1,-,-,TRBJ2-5,SVLFGTQY
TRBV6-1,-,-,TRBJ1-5,ASLDGAYQPQH
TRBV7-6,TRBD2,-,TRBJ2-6,ASSLRTSGRVLSGANVLT
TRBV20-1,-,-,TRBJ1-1,SARDRLKVSWNTEAF
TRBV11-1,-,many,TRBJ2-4,ASSPNQGGAKNIQY
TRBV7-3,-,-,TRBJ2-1,ASSFLGASYNEQF
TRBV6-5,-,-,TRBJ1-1,ATALERYTEAF
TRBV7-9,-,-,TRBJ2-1,ASSTTSYGYNEQF
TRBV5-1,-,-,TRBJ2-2,ASRSREFGTGELF